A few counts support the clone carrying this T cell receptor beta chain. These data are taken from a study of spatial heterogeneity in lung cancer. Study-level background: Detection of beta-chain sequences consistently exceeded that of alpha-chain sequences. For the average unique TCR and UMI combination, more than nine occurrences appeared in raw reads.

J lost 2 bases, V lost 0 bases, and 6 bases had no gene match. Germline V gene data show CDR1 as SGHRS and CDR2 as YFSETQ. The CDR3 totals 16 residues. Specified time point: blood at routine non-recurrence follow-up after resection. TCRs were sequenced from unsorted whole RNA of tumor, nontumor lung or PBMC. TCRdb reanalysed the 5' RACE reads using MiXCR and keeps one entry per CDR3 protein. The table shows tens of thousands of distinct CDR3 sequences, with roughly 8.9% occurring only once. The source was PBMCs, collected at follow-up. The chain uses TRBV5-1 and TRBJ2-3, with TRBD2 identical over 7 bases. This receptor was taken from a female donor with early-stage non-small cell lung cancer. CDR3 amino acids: CASSLATSAVTDTQYF. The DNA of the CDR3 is TGCGCCAGCAGCTTGGCCACTAGCGCGGTCACAGATACGCAGTATTTT.